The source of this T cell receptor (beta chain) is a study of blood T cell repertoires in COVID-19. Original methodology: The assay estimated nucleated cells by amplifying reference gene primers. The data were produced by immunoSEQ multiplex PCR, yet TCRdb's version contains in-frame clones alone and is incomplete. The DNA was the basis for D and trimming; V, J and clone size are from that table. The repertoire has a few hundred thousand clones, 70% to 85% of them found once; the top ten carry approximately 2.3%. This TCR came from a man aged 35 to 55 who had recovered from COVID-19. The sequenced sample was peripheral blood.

The CDR3 loop reads CASSFSPSGQDTQYF. The DNA for the CDR3 is TGTGCCAGCAGCTTCTCCCCTAGCGGACAAGATACGCAGTATTTT. The rearrangement joins TRBV7-8 to TRBJ2-3, with 7 bases identical to TRBD2. The ends lost 3 bases at V and 5 bases at J; junction bases unmatched: 8. This CDR3 has 15 residues. Germline V CDR1 and CDR2: SGHVS, FQNEAQ.